This section outlines one T cell receptor (beta chain) sequence together with its context. What it recognizes is unknown. These data are taken from a study of identical twins. Study-level findings and limits: Where beta out-of-frame sequences were concerned, excess twin sharing was weaker. Out-of-frame TCR alpha sharing in monozygotic twins exceeded recombination model predictions.

TCRdb re-called the 5' RACE reads through MiXCR, storing one row per CDR3 protein. Of about 470,000 distinct CDR3 sequences in the sample, roughly 24% were seen once. Per the germline V gene, CDR1 is SSHAT and CDR2 is FNYEAQ (reference sequence). Trimming cost V 2 bases and J 4 bases, with 15 bases left between them. This CDR3 spans 16 amino acids. The sample also formed part of further work on T cells expressing NK-cell markers. That report adds: Sequencing of TCR beta repertoires drew on sorted CD3+CD56+NKG2C+, CD3+CD56+NKG2C- and CD3+CD56-NKG2C+ T cells. HCMV specificity was not established for the expanded NKG2C+ T cell clones.

The chain uses TRBV7-7 and TRBJ2-1, with D possibly being TRBD2 (5 bases). The sequence was obtained from a woman between 18 and 30 years old in good health. The sample comprised CD4+ T cells sorted from blood. The DNA for the CDR3 is TGTGCCAGCAGCTTATCTCCTAGCCCCGAATACAATGAGCAGTTCTTC. It codes for CASSLSPSPEYNEQFF.